This T cell receptor (beta chain) was found in a study of CD8 T cells in ankylosing spondylitis. There are 13 residues in the CDR3. Germline CDR1 DFQATT, CDR2 SNEGSKA (reference sequence). This clonotype was picked up many times. Sequence at one end of the junction differs from germline and may be a read error. The TCR beta libraries were generated through quantitative 5'-RACE incorporating molecular barcodes. MiXCR, applied by TCRdb to the 5' RACE reads, yields one record per CDR3 protein. In the table there are roughly 120,000 distinct CDR3 sequences, roughly an eighth of which are singletons. The TCR comes from a female donor with ankylosing spondylitis or in good health (not recorded which). The sequenced material came from blood, either unsorted or a sorted T cell fraction (not recorded which). The chain recombines TRBV20-1 with TRBJ1-5, with D maybe TRBD1 (6 bases). The CDR3 coding sequence is TGCAGTGCGAGAGGGGGACAAAATCAGCCCCAGCATTTT. Its translation: CSARGGQNQPQHF.